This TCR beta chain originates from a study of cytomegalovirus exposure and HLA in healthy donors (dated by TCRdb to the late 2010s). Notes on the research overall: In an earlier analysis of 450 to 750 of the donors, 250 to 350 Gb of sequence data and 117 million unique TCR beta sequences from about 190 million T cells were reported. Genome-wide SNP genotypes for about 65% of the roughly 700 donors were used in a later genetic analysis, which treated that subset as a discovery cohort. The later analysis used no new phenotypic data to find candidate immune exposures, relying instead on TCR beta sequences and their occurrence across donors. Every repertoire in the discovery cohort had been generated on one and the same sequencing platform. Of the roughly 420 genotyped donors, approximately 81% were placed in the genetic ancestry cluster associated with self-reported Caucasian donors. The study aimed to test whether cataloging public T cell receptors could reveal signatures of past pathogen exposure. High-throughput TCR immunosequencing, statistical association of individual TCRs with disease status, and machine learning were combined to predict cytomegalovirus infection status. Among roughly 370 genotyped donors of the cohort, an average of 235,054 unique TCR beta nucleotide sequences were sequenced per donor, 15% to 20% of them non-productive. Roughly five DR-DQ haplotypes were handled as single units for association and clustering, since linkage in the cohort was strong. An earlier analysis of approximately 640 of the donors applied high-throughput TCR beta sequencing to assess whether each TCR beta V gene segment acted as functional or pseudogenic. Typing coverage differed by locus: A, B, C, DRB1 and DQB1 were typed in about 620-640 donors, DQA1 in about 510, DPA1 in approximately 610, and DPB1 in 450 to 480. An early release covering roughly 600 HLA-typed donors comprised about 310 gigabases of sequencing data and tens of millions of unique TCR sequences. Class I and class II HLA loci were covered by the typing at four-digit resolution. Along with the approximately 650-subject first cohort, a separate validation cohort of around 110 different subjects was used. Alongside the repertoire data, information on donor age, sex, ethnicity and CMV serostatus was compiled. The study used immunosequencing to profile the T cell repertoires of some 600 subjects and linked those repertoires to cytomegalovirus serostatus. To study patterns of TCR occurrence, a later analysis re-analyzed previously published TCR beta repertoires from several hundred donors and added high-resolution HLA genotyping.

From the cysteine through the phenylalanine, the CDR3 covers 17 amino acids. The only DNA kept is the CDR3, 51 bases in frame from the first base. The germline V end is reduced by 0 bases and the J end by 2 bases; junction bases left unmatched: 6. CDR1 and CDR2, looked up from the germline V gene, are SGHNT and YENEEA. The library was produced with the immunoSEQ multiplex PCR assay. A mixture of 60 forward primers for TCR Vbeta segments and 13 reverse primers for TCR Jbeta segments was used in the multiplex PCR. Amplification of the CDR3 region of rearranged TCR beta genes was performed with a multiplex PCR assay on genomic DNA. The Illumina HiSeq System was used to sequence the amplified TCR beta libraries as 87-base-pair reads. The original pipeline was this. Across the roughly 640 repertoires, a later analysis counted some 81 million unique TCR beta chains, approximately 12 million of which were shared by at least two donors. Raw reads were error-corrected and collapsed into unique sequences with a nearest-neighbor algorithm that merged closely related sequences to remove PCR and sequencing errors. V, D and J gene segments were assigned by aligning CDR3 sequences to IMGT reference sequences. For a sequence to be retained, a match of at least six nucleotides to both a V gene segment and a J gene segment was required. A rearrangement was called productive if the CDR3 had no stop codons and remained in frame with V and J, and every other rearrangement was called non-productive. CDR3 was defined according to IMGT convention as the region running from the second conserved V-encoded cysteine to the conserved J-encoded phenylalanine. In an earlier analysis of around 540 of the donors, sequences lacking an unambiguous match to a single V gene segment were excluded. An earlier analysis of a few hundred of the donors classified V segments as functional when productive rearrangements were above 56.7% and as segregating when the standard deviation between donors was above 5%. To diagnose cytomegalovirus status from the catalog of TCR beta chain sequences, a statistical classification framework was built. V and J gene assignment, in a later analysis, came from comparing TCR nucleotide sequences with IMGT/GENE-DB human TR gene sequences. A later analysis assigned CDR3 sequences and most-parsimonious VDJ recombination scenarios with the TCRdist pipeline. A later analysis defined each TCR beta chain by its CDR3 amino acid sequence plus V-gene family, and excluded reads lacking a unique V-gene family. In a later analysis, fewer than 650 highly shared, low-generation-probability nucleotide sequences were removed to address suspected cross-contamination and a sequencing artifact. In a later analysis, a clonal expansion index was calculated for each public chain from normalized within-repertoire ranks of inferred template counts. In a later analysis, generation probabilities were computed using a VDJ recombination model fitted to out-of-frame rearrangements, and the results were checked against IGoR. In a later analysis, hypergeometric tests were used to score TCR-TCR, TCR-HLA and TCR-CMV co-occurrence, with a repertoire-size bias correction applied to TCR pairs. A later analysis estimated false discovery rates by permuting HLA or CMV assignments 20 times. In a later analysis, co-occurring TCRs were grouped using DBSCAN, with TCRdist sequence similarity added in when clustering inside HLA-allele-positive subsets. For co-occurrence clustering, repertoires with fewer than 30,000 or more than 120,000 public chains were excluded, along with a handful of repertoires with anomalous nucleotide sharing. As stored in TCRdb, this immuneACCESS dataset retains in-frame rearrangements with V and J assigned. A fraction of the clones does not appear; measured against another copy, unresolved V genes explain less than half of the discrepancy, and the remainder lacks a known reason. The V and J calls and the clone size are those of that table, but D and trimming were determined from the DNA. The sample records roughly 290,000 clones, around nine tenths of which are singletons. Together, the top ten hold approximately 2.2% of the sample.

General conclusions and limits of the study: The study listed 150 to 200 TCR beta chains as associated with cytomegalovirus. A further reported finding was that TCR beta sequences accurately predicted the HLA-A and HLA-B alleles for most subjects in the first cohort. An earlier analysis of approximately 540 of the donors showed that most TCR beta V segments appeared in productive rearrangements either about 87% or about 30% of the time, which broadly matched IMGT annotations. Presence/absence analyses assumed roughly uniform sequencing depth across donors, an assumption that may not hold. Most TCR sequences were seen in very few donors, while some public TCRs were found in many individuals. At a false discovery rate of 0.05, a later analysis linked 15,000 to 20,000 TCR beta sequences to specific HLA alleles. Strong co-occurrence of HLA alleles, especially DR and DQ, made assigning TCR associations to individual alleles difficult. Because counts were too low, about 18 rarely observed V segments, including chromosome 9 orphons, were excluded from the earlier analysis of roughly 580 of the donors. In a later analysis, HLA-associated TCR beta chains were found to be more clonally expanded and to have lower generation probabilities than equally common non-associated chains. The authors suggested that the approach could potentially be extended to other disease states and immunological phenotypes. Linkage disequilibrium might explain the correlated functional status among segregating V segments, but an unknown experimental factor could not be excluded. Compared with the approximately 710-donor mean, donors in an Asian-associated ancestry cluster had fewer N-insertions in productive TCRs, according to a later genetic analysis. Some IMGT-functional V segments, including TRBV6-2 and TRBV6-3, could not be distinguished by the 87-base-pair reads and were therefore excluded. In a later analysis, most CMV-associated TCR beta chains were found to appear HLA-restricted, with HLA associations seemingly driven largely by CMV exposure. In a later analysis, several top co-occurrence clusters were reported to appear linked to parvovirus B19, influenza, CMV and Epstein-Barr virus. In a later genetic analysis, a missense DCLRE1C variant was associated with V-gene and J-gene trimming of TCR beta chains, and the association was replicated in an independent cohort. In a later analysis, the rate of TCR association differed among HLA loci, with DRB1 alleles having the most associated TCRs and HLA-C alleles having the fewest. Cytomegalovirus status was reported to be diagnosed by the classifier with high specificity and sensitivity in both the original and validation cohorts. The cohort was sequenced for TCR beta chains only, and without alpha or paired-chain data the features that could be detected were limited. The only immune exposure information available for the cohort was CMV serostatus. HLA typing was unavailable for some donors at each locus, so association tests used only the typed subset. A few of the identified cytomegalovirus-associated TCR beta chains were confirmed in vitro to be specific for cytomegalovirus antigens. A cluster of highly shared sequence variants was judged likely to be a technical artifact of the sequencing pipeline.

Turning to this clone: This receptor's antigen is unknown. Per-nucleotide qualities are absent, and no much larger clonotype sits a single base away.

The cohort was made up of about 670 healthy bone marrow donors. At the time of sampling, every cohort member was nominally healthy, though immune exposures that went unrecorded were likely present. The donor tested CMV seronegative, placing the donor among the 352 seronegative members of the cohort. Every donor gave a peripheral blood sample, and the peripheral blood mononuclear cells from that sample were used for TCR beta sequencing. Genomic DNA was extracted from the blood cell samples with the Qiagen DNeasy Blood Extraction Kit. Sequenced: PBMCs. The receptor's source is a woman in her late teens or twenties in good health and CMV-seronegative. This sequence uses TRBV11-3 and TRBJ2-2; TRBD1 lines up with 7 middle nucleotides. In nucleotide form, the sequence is TGTGCCAGCAGCTTAGATGTCCAGGGGGTTAACACCGGGGAGCTGTTTTTT. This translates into CASSLDVQGVNTGELFF. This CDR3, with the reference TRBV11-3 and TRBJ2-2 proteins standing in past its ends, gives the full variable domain EAGVVQSPRYKIIEKKQPVAFWCNPISGHNTLYWYLQNLGQGPELLIRYENEEAVDDSQLPKDRFSAERLKGVDSTLKIQPAELGDSAVYLCASSLDVQGVNTGELFFGEGSRLTVL.